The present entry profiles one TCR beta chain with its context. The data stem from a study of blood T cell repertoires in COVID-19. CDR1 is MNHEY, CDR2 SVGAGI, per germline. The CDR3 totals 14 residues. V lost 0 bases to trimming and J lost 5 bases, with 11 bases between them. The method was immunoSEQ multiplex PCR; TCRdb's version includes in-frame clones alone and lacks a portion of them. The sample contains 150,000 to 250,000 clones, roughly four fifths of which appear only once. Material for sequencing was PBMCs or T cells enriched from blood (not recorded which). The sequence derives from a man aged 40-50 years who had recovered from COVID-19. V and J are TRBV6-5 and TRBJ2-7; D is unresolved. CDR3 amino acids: CASSYSYSSHEQYF. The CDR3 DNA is TGTGCCAGCAGTTACTCGTATAGTAGTCACGAGCAGTACTTC.